These 4 T cell receptor beta chains came from one sample sequenced in a study of T-cell reconstitution after alpha-beta-depleted transplantation in children. A TCRbeta library incorporating unique molecular identifiers was prepared. TCRdb passed the PCR reads through MiXCR, listing each CDR3 protein once. The sample has over 45,000 distinct CDR3 sequences; 40% to 45% are singletons. The sample in question was PBMCs, mostly from graft donor cells, obtained 360 days after TCRalphabeta/CD19-depleted stem cell transplant. These receptors originate from a male patient younger than 18 who had a stem cell transplant for acute lymphoblastic leukemia, so the T cells may come from the graft donor.

CDR3 nucleotides: TGTGCCAGCAGCCCGACAGGGTTCGACGAGCAGTACTTC. Its protein is CASSPTGFDEQYF. The rearrangement joins TRBV12-3 or TRBV12-4 to TRBJ2-7, with TRBD1 matching 7 bases. The ends lost 6 bases at V and 5 bases at J; junction bases unmatched: 7. The CDR3 is 13 residues long.

This clonotype appeared once. V is TRBV3-1 and J is TRBJ2-6; D is unresolved. The CDR3 consists of 15 residues. Trimming stripped 2 bases from V and 1 base from J, with 6 bases between. In germline, CDR1 is LGHDT, CDR2 YNNKEL (reference sequence). CDR3 amino acids: CASSQIFSGANVLTF. CDR3 DNA: TGTGCCAGCAGCCAAATATTTTCTGGGGCCAACGTCCTGACTTTC.

This CDR3 is CSVEAGDSYEQYF. Written as DNA, the CDR3 is TGCAGCGTTGAAGCAGGGGACAGCTACGAGCAGTACTTC. This chain links TRBV29-1 with TRBJ2-7; 7 nucleotides line up with TRBD1. CDR3 length: 13 residues. From germline, CDR1 is SQVTM and CDR2 ANQGSEA. The J segment lost 3 bases and the V segment lost 1 base, leaving 3 bases of the junction unmatched.

This chain joins TRBV27 and TRBJ2-1; TRBD1 aligns across 8 bases. Germline CDR1 reads MNHEY; CDR2 reads SMNVEV (reference sequence). V shed 6 bases, J shed 3 bases, and the junction held 4 bases outside the gene matches. The CDR3 totals 14 residues. CDR3 DNA sequence: TGTGCCAGCAGGATGGGACAGGTCTACAATGAGCAGTTCTTC. This codes for CASRMGQVYNEQFF.